The clone carrying this T cell receptor (beta chain) was seen only a few times. At residue 12, the TCRdb protein and translated DNA are inconsistent; the protein given comes from the DNA. The germline and genes are mouse ones. This sample was included in a study of CD8+ T cells in alopecia areata. cDNA serving as the sequencing template came from extracted, reverse transcribed RNA. Sequencing was performed with immunoSEQ multiplex PCR; in TCRdb, only in-frame clones are kept and a portion is missing. The sample was found to contain 90,000 to 130,000 clones, and every one recurs. The sample taken for sequencing was lesional skin. This receptor was taken from a C3H/HeJ mouse with alopecia areata. Strain haplotype (MHC): H2-k.

The CDR3 protein is CTCSAAGDYNSPLYF. The covered CDR3 bases are TGCACCTGCAGTGCAGCAGGGGACTATAATTCGCCC. V and J are TRBV1 and TRBJ1-6, with D perhaps TRBD1 (6 bases). The read terminates 3 residues before the CDR3 end, so the remaining end is supplied by the germline J gene. TRBJ1-6 is placed among ORFs of uncertain function. Germline V lookup: CDR1 NSQYPW, CDR2 LRSPGD (reference sequence). The CDR3 spans 15 residues. Between the trimmed V and J ends, which lost 1 base and 3 bases, there was a span of 7 bases.